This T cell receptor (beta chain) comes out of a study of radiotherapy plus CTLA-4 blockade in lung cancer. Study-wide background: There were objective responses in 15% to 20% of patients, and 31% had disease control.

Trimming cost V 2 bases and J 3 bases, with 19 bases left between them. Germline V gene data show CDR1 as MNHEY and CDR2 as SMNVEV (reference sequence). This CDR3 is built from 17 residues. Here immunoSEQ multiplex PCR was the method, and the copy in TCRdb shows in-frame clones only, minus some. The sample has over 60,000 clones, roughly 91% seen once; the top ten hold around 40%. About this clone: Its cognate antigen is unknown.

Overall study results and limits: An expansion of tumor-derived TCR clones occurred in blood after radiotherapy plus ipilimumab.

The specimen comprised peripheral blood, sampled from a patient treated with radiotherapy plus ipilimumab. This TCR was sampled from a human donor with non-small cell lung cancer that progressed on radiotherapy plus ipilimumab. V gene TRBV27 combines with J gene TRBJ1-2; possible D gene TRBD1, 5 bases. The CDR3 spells CASSLTRGAGPHYGYTF. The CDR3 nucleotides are TGTGCCAGCAGTTTAACCAGAGGGGCAGGGCCCCACTATGGCTACACCTTC.